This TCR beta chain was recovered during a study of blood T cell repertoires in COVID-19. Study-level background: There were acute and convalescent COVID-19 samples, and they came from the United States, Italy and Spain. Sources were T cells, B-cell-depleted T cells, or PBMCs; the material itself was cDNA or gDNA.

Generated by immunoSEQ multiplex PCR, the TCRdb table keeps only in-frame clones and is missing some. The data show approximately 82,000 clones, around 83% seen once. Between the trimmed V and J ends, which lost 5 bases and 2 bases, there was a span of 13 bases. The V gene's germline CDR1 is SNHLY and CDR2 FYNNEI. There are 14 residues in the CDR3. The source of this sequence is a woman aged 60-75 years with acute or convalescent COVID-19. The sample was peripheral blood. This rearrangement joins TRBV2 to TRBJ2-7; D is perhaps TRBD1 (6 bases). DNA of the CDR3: TGTGCCAGCAGTCCAGGGGTAACCGCCTACGAGCAGTACTTC. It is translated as CASSPGVTAYEQYF. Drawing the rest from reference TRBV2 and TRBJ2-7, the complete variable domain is EPEVTQTPSHQVTQMGQEVILRCVPISNHLYFYWYRQILGQKVEFLVSFYNNEISEKSEIFDDQFSVERPDGSNFTLKIRSTKLEDSAMYFCASSPGVTAYEQYFGPGTRLTVT.